The 19 T cell receptor beta chains in this list originate from one sample, sequenced in a study of shared clonotypes between healthy human individuals. Measured with immunoSEQ multiplex PCR; TCRdb has only the in-frame clones, and not every one. The sample holds hundreds of thousands of clones, around two thirds seen once. The sample consisted of memory CD4+ T cells sorted from blood. The subset denotes: CD45RA-negative fraction. Source of these receptors: a woman younger than 45 in good health.

The chain joins TRBV6-1 to TRBJ2-3; D unclear. The V gene lost 4 bases and the J gene lost 6 bases, with 14 bases spanning the gap. From germline, CDR1 is MNHNS and CDR2 SASEGT. This CDR3 comprises 14 residues. The CDR3 here is CASSVNPYPDTQYF. The CDR3 nucleotides read TGTGCCAGCAGTGTCAACCCTTATCCGGATACGCAGTATTTT.

This clone was seen only once. This sequence joins TRBV27 and TRBJ1-1, with D hard to call. With 3 bases removed from V and 1 base from J, the gap between germline ends came to 6 bases. The CDR3 consists of 13 residues. Germline CDR1 MNHEY, CDR2 SMNVEV (reference sequence). CDR3 in DNA: TGTGCCAGCAGTTTTAAAGCGAACACTGAAGCTTTCTTT. Translated: CASSFKANTEAFF.

The chain uses TRBV28 and TRBJ2-7; D unresolved. The V and J ends lost 10 bases and 3 bases respectively, with 13 bases between them. This CDR3 has 12 residues. Germline values: CDR1 MDHEN, CDR2 SYDVKM. The CDR3 region is CATLRADYEQYF. The DNA for the CDR3 is TGTGCCACGCTCCGGGCGGACTACGAGCAGTACTTC.

In its sample, this clone was seen a few times. The chain carries TRBV7-8 and TRBJ1-5; D is possibly TRBD1 (5 bases). This CDR3 comprises 13 residues. V was shortened by 2 bases and J by 6 bases, with 8 bases between the two germline ends. Germline V gene lookup returns CDR1 SGHVS and CDR2 FQNEAQ. CDR3 DNA: TGTGCCAGCAGCTTAAATGGGGGTCAGCCCCAGCATTTT. It codes for CASSLNGGQPQHF.

J is TRBJ2-2 and V is TRBV19, with 8 bases aligning to TRBD1. The CDR3 runs to 14 residues. Germline CDR1 is LNHDA and CDR2 is SQIVND (reference sequence). Unmatched junction bases numbered 2, after V lost 8 bases and J lost 0 bases. CDR3 nucleotides: TGTGCCAGTGGGGGACAGGCGAACACCGGGGAGCTGTTTTTT. Translated: CASGGQANTGELFF.

This clone was found once. V and J are TRBV10-3 and TRBJ2-7; TRBD1 matches 7 bases. The ends lost 0 bases at V and 4 bases at J; junction bases unmatched: 9. This CDR3 spans 16 amino acids. Looked up from germline, CDR1 is ENHRY and CDR2 is SYGVKD. CDR3 loop: CAISESTGQFMYEQYF. The CDR3 nucleotides are TGTGCCATCAGTGAGTCGACAGGGCAATTTATGTACGAGCAGTACTTC.

This chain joins TRBV2 and TRBJ2-3, with 8 bases lining up with TRBD2. The germline V gene has CDR1 SNHLY and CDR2 FYNNEI. The V and J ends lost 1 base and 8 bases, in that order; junction bases with no gene match: 8. The CDR3 contains 15 residues. CDR3 nucleotides: TGTGCCAGCAGTGAAGAAGCGGGAGAGGGAGTTACGCAGTATTTT. It translates to CASSEEAGEGVTQYF.

This clone has only a few counts. The same CDR3 is also encoded by other DNA sequences in this sample. V is TRBV5-1 and J is TRBJ1-1; 7 positions match TRBD1. Germline lookup yields CDR1 SGHRS and CDR2 YFSETQ. The CDR3 extends over 15 amino acids. V shed 4 bases and J 4 bases; nucleotides not matched to a gene: 10. CDR3 protein: CASSPEGALGTEAFF. The CDR3 coding sequence is TGCGCCAGCAGCCCAGAGGGGGCTCTGGGCACTGAAGCTTTCTTT.

This chain joins TRBV28 and TRBJ2-3; 8 nucleotides match TRBD2. Trimming at V came to 2 bases and at J to 7 bases, leaving 8 bases not matched to a gene. The germline V gene encodes CDR1 MDHEN and CDR2 SYDVKM. The CDR3 is made up of 15 amino acids. CDR3 protein: CASSLQGTSIHTQYF. CDR3 sequence (DNA): TGTGCCAGCAGTTTACAAGGGACTAGTATTCATACGCAGTATTTT.

This chain connects TRBV27 to TRBJ2-1; 9 bases fit TRBD2. V was pared by 3 bases and J by 3 bases, with 18 bases of the junction left unmatched. The germline V gene has CDR1 MNHEY and CDR2 SMNVEV (reference sequence). This CDR3 comprises 20 residues. CDR3 sequence reads: CASSFLAGGRVGSYYNEQFF. The CDR3 DNA is TGTGCCAGCAGTTTTCTGGCCGGCGGGAGGGTAGGGAGTTACTACAATGAGCAGTTCTTC.

This chain joins TRBV18 and TRBJ2-5; 7 nucleotides agree with TRBD1. Per the germline V gene, CDR1 is KGHSH and CDR2 is LQKENI. CDR3 length equals 15 residues. The ends lost 6 bases at V and 1 base at J; junction bases unmatched: 8. The CDR3 DNA reads TGTGCCAGCTCCCCAAACCGGGACAGCCAAGAGACCCAGTACTTC. It specifies CASSPNRDSQETQYF. Drawing the rest from reference TRBV18 and TRBJ2-5, the complete variable domain is NAGVMQNPRHLVRRRGQEARLRCSPMKGHSHVYWYRQLPEEGLKFMVYLQKENIIDESGMPKERFSAEFPKEGPSILRIQQVVRGDSAAYFCASSPNRDSQETQYFGPGTRLLVL.

This sequence joins TRBV27 and TRBJ1-5; 10 bases match TRBD1. CDR3 length: 15 amino acids. V was clipped by 6 bases and J by 6 bases; unmatched bases: 8. In germline, CDR1 is MNHEY, CDR2 SMNVEV (reference sequence). This CDR3 reads CASSTGTGVFQPQHF. DNA of the CDR3: TGTGCCAGCAGCACCGGGACAGGGGTTTTTCAGCCCCAGCATTTT.

The table lists this clone with a few counts. The chain has TRBV10-3 and TRBJ1-2; D is unclear. Trimming removed 3 bases from V and 3 bases from J, with 11 bases in between. The germline gives CDR1 ENHRY, CDR2 SYGVKD. This CDR3 comprises 14 residues. The CDR3 region has the DNA TGTGCCATCAGTGACCCGGGAGGAGACTATGGCTACACCTTC. This codes for CAISDPGGDYGYTF.

In its sample, this clone was seen a few times. V gene TRBV25-1 combines with J gene TRBJ2-2; D is undetermined. The germline V gene has CDR1 MGHDK and CDR2 SYGVNS. V was cut by 4 bases and J by 4 bases, with 4 bases left in between. The CDR3 totals 12 residues. This CDR3 reads CASSAFTGELFF. As DNA, the CDR3 is TGTGCCAGCAGTGCGTTCACCGGGGAGCTGTTTTTT.

This clone occurred once. The V call is TRBV14, the J call TRBJ2-7, with D perhaps matching TRBD1 (6 bases). The CDR3 covers 17 residues. V dropped 0 bases and J dropped 3 bases, with 18 bases sitting between them. Germline CDR1 reads SGHDN; CDR2 reads FVKESK. This chain's CDR3 is CASSQDGAGGRGYEQYF. DNA for the CDR3: TGTGCCAGCAGCCAAGATGGGGCGGGCGGCAGGGGCTACGAGCAGTACTTC.

This chain connects TRBV7-9 to TRBJ2-5; D remains ambiguous. The CDR3 totals 15 residues. V was pared by 5 bases and J by 4 bases, with 17 bases between. Germline V gene lookup returns CDR1 SEHNR and CDR2 FQNEAQ (reference sequence). CDR3 nucleotides: TGTGCCAGCAGCCCCACGGGTGGGTTTAGAGAGACCCAGTACTTC. Protein sequence: CASSPTGGFRETQYF.

This clone appeared once. The chain has TRBV6-5 and TRBJ2-5, with D maybe TRBD1 (5 bases). Germline values: CDR1 MNHEY, CDR2 SVGAGI. Trimming took off 6 bases at V and 0 bases at J, with 14 bases between the two ends. The CDR3 has 15 amino acids. CDR3 nucleotide sequence: TGTGCCAGCAGAAAGACAGCCTCGTACCAAGAGACCCAGTACTTC. It yields the protein CASRKTASYQETQYF.

This chain uses TRBV27 with TRBJ2-2; D gene uncertain. Trimming shortened V by 3 bases and J by 7 bases, and 27 bases separated the two germline ends. The CDR3 is 19 residues long. CDR1 is MNHEY, CDR2 SMNVEV, per germline (reference sequence). As DNA, the CDR3 is TGTGCCAGCAGTTTGCATCCAGATCGCTTCATTGGCCCACACGGGGAGCTGTTTTTT. Its protein is CASSLHPDRFIGPHGELFF.

This clone was detected a few times. The chain couples TRBV5-8 to TRBJ2-7, with D perhaps TRBD2 (6 bases). Germline CDR1 SGHTS, CDR2 YDEGEE. The V and J ends lost 0 bases and 3 bases respectively, with 10 bases between them. This CDR3 has 14 residues. In nucleotides, the CDR3 is TGTGCCAGCAGCTTGGATCGGGGACTCTACGAGCAGTACTTC. Translating gives CASSLDRGLYEQYF.